This paragraph covers one TCR beta chain sequence. The antigen remains undetermined. The data originate from a study of Ad26.COV2.S vaccination and SARS-CoV-2 variants. The study's findings and limits: People given the vaccine had a wider spike-specific TCR breadth than placebo recipients did. Similar non-spike TCR breadth was observed in recipients of vaccine and of placebo.

The CDR3 sequence is 16 residues long. Germline values: CDR1 LNHDA, CDR2 SQIVND (reference sequence). V gave up 3 bases and J gave up 4 bases, with 19 bases separating them. Some clones are missing from TCRdb's copy, which holds only in-frame ones; the method was immunoSEQ multiplex PCR. The repertoire holds approximately 400,000 clones, 92% seen once, with around 4.2% in the top ten. The sample in question was peripheral blood, obtained after recovery from COVID-19. The V and J genes are TRBV19 and TRBJ2-7, with D perhaps TRBD1 or TRBD2 (7 bases each). The receptor was isolated from a human donor who had recovered from COVID-19. In DNA, the CDR3 is TGTGCCAGTAGTATTCAGGGGGGGCAGGCCGGATACGAGCAGTACTTC. This codes for CASSIQGGQAGYEQYF.